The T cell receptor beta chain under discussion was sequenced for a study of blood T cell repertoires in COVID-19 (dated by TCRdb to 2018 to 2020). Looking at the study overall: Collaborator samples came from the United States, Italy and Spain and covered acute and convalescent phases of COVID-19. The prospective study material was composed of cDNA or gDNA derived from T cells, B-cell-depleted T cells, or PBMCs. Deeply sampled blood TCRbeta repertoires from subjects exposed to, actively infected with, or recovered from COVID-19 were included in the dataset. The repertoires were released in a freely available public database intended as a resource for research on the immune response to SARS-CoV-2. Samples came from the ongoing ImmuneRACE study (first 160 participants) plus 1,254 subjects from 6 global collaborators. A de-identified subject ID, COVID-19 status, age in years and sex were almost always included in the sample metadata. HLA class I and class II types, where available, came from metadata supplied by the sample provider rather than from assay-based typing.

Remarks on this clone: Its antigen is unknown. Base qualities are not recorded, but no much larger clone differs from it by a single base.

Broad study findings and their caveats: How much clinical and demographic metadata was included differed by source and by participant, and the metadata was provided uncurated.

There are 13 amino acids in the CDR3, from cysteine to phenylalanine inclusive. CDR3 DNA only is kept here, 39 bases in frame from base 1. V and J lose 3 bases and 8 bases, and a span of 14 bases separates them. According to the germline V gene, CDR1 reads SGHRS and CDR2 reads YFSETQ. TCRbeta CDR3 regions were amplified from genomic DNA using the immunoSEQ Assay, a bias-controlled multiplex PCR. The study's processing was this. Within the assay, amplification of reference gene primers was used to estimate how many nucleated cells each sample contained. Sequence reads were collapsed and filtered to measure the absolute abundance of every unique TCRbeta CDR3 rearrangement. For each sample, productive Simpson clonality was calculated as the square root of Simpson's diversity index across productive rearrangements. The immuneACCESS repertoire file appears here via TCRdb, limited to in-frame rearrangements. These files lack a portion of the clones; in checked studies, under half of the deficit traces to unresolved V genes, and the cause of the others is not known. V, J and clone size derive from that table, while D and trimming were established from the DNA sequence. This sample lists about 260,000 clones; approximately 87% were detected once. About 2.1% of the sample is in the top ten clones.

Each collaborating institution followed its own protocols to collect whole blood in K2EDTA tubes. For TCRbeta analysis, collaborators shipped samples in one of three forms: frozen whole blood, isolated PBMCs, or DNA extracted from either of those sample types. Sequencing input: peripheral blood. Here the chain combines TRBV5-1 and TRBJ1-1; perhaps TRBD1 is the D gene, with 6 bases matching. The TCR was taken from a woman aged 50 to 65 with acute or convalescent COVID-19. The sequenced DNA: TGCGCCAGCAGCTATCAGGGGCCGGCAGAAGCTTTCTTT. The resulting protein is CASSYQGPAEAFF. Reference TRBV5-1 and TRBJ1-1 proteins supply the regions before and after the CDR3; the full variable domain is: KAGVTQTPRYLIKTRGQQVTLSCSPISGHRSVSWYQQTPGQGLQFLFEYFSETQRNKGNFPGRFSGRQFSNSRSEMNVSTLELGDSALYLCASSYQGPAEAFFGQGTRLTVV.